What follows describes a single T cell receptor (beta chain). The specificity of this receptor is unknown. There are no base qualities to consult, and no much larger clone falls within one base. Receptor amplification or capture employed the immunoSEQ multiplex PCR assay. Imported from immuneACCESS, the table was reduced by TCRdb to in-frame sequences with V and J called. These copies leave out some clones; in studies compared against another copy, an unresolved V gene accounts for under half, and the cause of the remainder is not known. Here the sample has roughly 70,000 clones; roughly 90% occur a single time. More than 3.5% of the sample belongs to the ten largest clones. The data were taken from a study of chemoradiotherapy in HPV16-positive cancers (dated by TCRdb to about 2022). For the study in its entirety: Candidate HPV-specific T-cell clones and common TCR motifs were defined by functional T-cell assays performed on cells from two HPV16-positive patients. The candidate HPV-specific TCRs and motifs were then tracked in TCR repertoires from more than 85 patients with HPV-related cancers. The study set out to ask whether T-cell immunity against the HPV oncoproteins E6 and E7 changes over the course of chemoradiotherapy and whether that immunity affects survival. Paper-wide results and their limitations: The functional definition of HPV-specific T cells was derived from only a couple of HPV16-positive patients, and the survival association was reported for HPV16-positive patients. Expansion of candidate HPV-specific clones and E7-related TCR motifs was observed in the tumor microenvironment during treatment, whereas no such expansion was observed for non-HPV-specific T cells. In HPV16-positive patients, expansion of HPV-responsive T cells during chemoradiotherapy was associated with improved recurrence-free survival.

Because repertoires were sampled repeatedly during chemoradiotherapy, clonal expansion in the tumor microenvironment could be followed. Sequenced here: blood, sampled from a patient who underwent chemoradiotherapy. The clonotype was recovered from a human donor with HPV-associated anogenital cancer.

In nucleotide form, the sequence is TGTGCCAGTAGTATAGCAGGACAGGGCGAAGCTTTCTTT. Its translation is CASSIAGQGEAFF. The rearranged segments are TRBV19 and TRBJ1-1, with TRBD1 identical over 8 junction bases. V ends up 1 base short and J 8 bases short, with an unmatched junction base count of 3. From its cysteine to its phenylalanine, the CDR3 spans 13 amino acids. CDR3 DNA is the only sequence kept; it has 39 bases, read in frame from the first base. Taken from the germline V gene (reference sequence), the CDR1 and CDR2 loops are LNHDA and SQIVND.